This T cell receptor (beta chain) was captured by sequencing in a study of blood T cell repertoires in COVID-19. Across the study: Samples taken during acute and convalescent COVID-19 were collected in the United States, Italy and Spain. T cells, B-cell-depleted T cells, or PBMCs provided the cDNA or gDNA that served as material.

This CDR3 comprises 19 residues. The germline CDR1 and CDR2 sequences are LGHNA and YSLEER. Trimming shortened V by 0 bases and J by 0 bases, and 15 bases separated the two germline ends. Authors' data handling: Amplified reference gene primers provided the basis for estimating nucleated cell counts. Clones were read by immunoSEQ multiplex PCR, and TCRdb kept only the in-frame ones, dropping some. The V and J calls and clone size are taken from that table; D and trimming were inferred from the DNA. The data contain some 150,000 clones, roughly 85% of them singletons. The rearrangement uses TRBV4-3 and TRBJ1-6, with D hard to call. The specimen was peripheral blood. This TCR was sampled from a human donor with acute or convalescent COVID-19. The donor label of this sample is uncertain. Here the CDR3 DNA reads TGCGCCAGCAGCCAAGATACGCAGGTCCCCAGCTCCTATAATTCACCCCTCCACTTT. Encoded protein: CASSQDTQVPSSYNSPLHF.